This is a list of T cell receptor beta chains from one sample in a study of cytomegalovirus exposure and HLA in healthy donors. Measured with immunoSEQ multiplex PCR; TCRdb has only the in-frame clones, and not every one. The sample holds tens of thousands of clones; about 67% are singletons and the top ten take around 2.3%. The sequencing input was PBMCs. These receptors were obtained from a man younger than 45 in good health and CMV-seronegative. Both conserved end residues are part of each CDR3. The order of the fields is D gene, CDR3 length, clone size, J gene, V gene, CDR3 DNA, CDR3 protein. A D gene is named only where the DNA matches it firmly. Rows may omit the clone size; those that give it use once, few, many or a size class.

- 13 once TRBJ1-1 TRBV30 TGTGCCTGGGGGCAGCAGGTGAACACTGAAGCTTTCTTT CAWGQQVNTEAFF
TRBD1 15 - TRBJ1-1 TRBV30 TGTGCCTGGGTCTTGGGACAGGCGCGGTTCACTGAAGCTTTCTTT CAWVLGQARFTEAFF
TRBD2 18 - TRBJ2-3 TRBV4-2 TGTGCCAGCAGCCAAGCACTAGCGGGACAGGCTAGCACAGATACGCAGTATTTT CASSQALAGQASTDTQYF
- 11 few TRBJ2-7 TRBV30 TGTGCCTGGAGCGGGATTTACGAGCAGTACTTC CAWSGIYEQYF
TRBD1 13 - TRBJ2-3 TRBV30 TGTGCCTGGAGCGGGACAGGGTCAGATACGCAGTATTTT CAWSGTGSDTQYF
- 13 - TRBJ2-5 TRBV29-1 TGCAGCGTTGATGGGAACAGGGAAGAGACCCAGTACTTC CSVDGNREETQYF
TRBD1 13 - TRBJ1-5 TRBV28 TGTGCCAGCAGTTACAGGGGCGATCAGCCCCAGCATTTT CASSYRGDQPQHF
- 13 - TRBJ1-3 TRBV28 TGTGCCAGCAGTCGACAAACTGGAAACACCATATATTTT CASSRQTGNTIYF
- 13 - TRBJ2-4 TRBV7-8 TGTGCCAGCAGCTTAGGTGGGAGTTACATTCAGTACTTC CASSLGGSYIQYF
- 14 - TRBJ1-2 TRBV4-3 TGCGCCAGCAGCCAGGAGGGTTCAGCGAGGGGCTACCCCTTC CASSQEGSARGYPF
TRBD1 16 - TRBJ1-3 TRBV5-1 TGCGCCAGCAGCCCCCAGGGACAGGGCGCTGGAAACACCATATATTTT CASSPQGQGAGNTIYF
TRBD2 14 once TRBJ2-3 TRBV9 TGTGCCAGCAGCAGGGCGGGAGAAAAGGATACGCAGTATTTT CASSRAGEKDTQYF
TRBD2 21 - TRBJ2-3 TRBV27 TGTGCCAGCAGTCACCACCTACTAGCGGGACTAAGCCGTTCCGCGGTAGATACGCAGTATTTT CASSHHLLAGLSRSAVDTQYF
- 14 - TRBJ1-1 TRBV7-9 TGTGCCAGCAGCCAGAAGCGTGGTGACGCTGAAGCTTTCTTT CASSQKRGDAEAFF
TRBD1 13 few TRBJ1-2 TRBV27 TGTGCCAGCAGTTTTGAAGGGGGCCATGGCTACACCTTC CASSFEGGHGYTF
- 14 - TRBJ2-7 TRBV27 TGTGCCAGCAGTTGGACACAGAGCTCCTACGAGCAGTACTTC CASSWTQSSYEQYF
TRBD1 12 - TRBJ2-7 TRBV29-1 TGCAGCGTTTCCGGGACAGGCAGCGAGCAGTACTTC CSVSGTGSEQYF
TRBD1 15 - TRBJ2-7 TRBV6-5 TGTGCCAGCAGTTATTCCCCGGACAGGGTTAGCGAGCAGTACTTC CASSYSPDRVSEQYF
- 14 - TRBJ1-1 TRBV19 TGTGCCAGTAGTATATCCAGCGGGACGTCTGAAGCTTTCTTT CASSISSGTSEAFF
TRBD1 16 once TRBJ1-6 TRBV13 TGTGCCAGCAGCTTATGGGGACAGGTTAATAATTCACCCCTCCACTTT CASSLWGQVNNSPLHF
TRBD2 16 - TRBJ2-3 TRBV19 TGTGCCAGTAGTATCTGGCTAGCGGCTAGCACAGATACGCAGTATTTT CASSIWLAASTDTQYF
TRBD1 14 - TRBJ2-1 TRBV5-1 TGCGCCAGCAGCCCGGGGACAGTTGTCAATGAGCAGTTCTTC CASSPGTVVNEQFF
- 14 - TRBJ1-1 TRBV19 TGTGCCAGTAAATTCAGGTCTCCTAACACTGAAGCTTTCTTT CASKFRSPNTEAFF
TRBD2 18 - TRBJ2-2 TRBV7-9 TGTGCCAGCAGCTCAGCCCTAGCGGGGGGGCTGGGCACCGGGGAGCTGTTTTTT CASSSALAGGLGTGELFF
- 18 - TRBJ1-3 TRBV4-1 TGCGCCAGCAGCCAACTGAGCAATATAGACTTATCCGGAAACACCATATATTTT CASSQLSNIDLSGNTIYF
TRBD2 15 - TRBJ2-3 TRBV9 TGTGCCAGCAGCGTAGGTGAGCGGGAGGGGGATACGCAGTATTTT CASSVGEREGDTQYF
TRBD1 15 - TRBJ1-5 TRBV7-2 TGTGCCACCAGATTAGATACAGGGGATGGTCAGCCCCAGCATTTT CATRLDTGDGQPQHF
- 16 - TRBJ2-7 TRBV5-1 TGCGCCAGCAGCTTGAATCAGGGTATAGTCACGTACGAGCAGTACTTC CASSLNQGIVTYEQYF
- 15 - TRBJ1-5 TRBV2 TGTGCCAGCAGCCTAGGGTCAGGGAGGCATCAGCCCCAGCATTTT CASSLGSGRHQPQHF
- 13 - TRBJ1-3 TRBV10-1 TGCGCCACGACAGGACTCTCTGGAAACACCATATATTTT CATTGLSGNTIYF
- 14 - TRBJ1-2 TRBV13 TGTGCCAGCAGCGGTCTTGTGGGGAGCTATGGCTACACCTTC CASSGLVGSYGYTF
- 14 - TRBJ2-1 TRBV27 TGTGCCAGCAGGCTAACGCTTTCCTACAATGAGCAGTTCTTC CASRLTLSYNEQFF
TRBD1 16 once TRBJ1-1 TRBV9 TGTGCCAGCAGCGTACATCCGGGACAGGGGGTCACTGAAGCTTTCTTT CASSVHPGQGVTEAFF
TRBD1 14 few TRBJ1-2 TRBV6-1 TGTGCCAGCATTAGGACAGGGCGTGTCTATGGCTACACCTTC CASIRTGRVYGYTF
- 12 - TRBJ1-2 TRBV30 TGTGCCTGGAGACCGAGCCATGGTGGCTACACCTTC CAWRPSHGGYTF
TRBD1 15 once TRBJ1-2 TRBV28 TGTGCCAGCAGTTTACTAGGACAGGGGGCGCCCGGCTACACCTTC CASSLLGQGAPGYTF
TRBD2 14 - TRBJ2-3 TRBV27 TGTGCCAGCAGTTTATCGAGCGGGGCAGATACGCAGTATTTT CASSLSSGADTQYF
TRBD1 14 few TRBJ1-2 TRBV4-1 TGCGCCAGCAGCCCCTCGACAGGGTATCATGGCTACACCTTC CASSPSTGYHGYTF
TRBD1 16 - TRBJ1-3 TRBV29-1 TGCAGCGTTTACGAGACCAGGGGGCCCTCTGGAAACACCATATATTTT CSVYETRGPSGNTIYF
- 16 - TRBJ1-3 TRBV9 TGTGCCAGCAGCCCGTGGGACACAGACTCTGGAAACACCATATATTTT CASSPWDTDSGNTIYF
TRBD2 15 - TRBJ2-5 TRBV7-9 TGTGCCAGCAGCTTAGTGGCGGGGGACCAAGAGACCCAGTACTTC CASSLVAGDQETQYF
- 14 - TRBJ1-4 TRBV4-1 TGCGCCAGCAGCCCCCATAGAAAAAATGAAAAACTGTTTTTT CASSPHRKNEKLFF
- 14 - TRBJ1-5 TRBV27 TGTGCCAGCAGACTGACAGCTAGCAATCAGCCCCAGCATTTT CASRLTASNQPQHF
TRBD1 15 few TRBJ1-4 TRBV9 TGTGCCAGCAGCCCCCCTGGGACAGGATTTGAAAAACTGTTTTTT CASSPPGTGFEKLFF
- 16 - TRBJ2-6 TRBV5-4 TGTGCCCGTGAGGCGTCTAGGATCTCTGGGGCCAACGTCCTGACTTTC CAREASRISGANVLTF
- 13 few TRBJ2-7 TRBV28 TGTGCCAGCAGTGGCGGGTCCTGGGACGAGCAGTACTTC CASSGGSWDEQYF
- 14 few TRBJ2-7 TRBV29-1 TGCAGCGTTGAAGTTCCGGGACATATCTACGAGCAGTACTTC CSVEVPGHIYEQYF
TRBD2 16 - TRBJ2-1 TRBV6-6 TGTGCCAGCACCCTCTCTAGCGGGGGGCCCTACAATGAGCAGTTCTTC CASTLSSGGPYNEQFF
TRBD2 16 few TRBJ2-5 TRBV4-2 TGTGCCAGCAGCCAAGGAGCGGGGGGGCCTCAAGAGACCCAGTACTTC CASSQGAGGPQETQYF
- 15 - TRBJ1-5 TRBV13 TGTGCCAGCAGCCCGGGTCCTTTTAGCAATCAGCCCCAGCATTTT CASSPGPFSNQPQHF
- 14 - TRBJ2-2 TRBV4-1 TGCGCCAGCAGCCAAGAACTGAACACCGGGGAGCTGTTTTTT CASSQELNTGELFF
TRBD1 13 once TRBJ1-2 TRBV5-4 TGTGCCAGCAGCGAAAACGACAGGGCAGCCTACACCTTC CASSENDRAAYTF
TRBD2 16 - TRBJ2-7 TRBV4-2 TGTGCCAGCAGCCAAAGAGCGGGGGACCCTTCCTACGAGCAGTACTTC CASSQRAGDPSYEQYF
TRBD2 15 - TRBJ2-7 TRBV28 TGTGCCAGCAGTCTTAGGACTAGCGTATTCTACGAGCAGTACTTC CASSLRTSVFYEQYF
- 15 - TRBJ2-7 TRBV27 TGTGCCAGCAGTTTATCGTACTCAAGCTCCTACGAGCAGTACTTC CASSLSYSSSYEQYF
TRBD1 13 - TRBJ2-5 TRBV6-4 TGTGCCAGCAGTGCCGGGACAGGGGAGACCCAGTACTTC CASSAGTGETQYF
- 16 - TRBJ1-4 TRBV5-1 TGCGCCAGCAGCTTGGATCGTACAGGGAAATATGAAAAACTGTTTTTT CASSLDRTGKYEKLFF
TRBD2 14 once TRBJ2-7 TRBV6-1 TGTGCCAGCAGTGAACGGGACTACACCTACGAGCAGTACTTC CASSERDYTYEQYF
- 15 - TRBJ1-2 TRBV5-6 TGTGCCAGCAGCGGGAGGAAAGAGGAAAGGTATGGCTACACCTTC CASSGRKEERYGYTF